These 22 T cell receptor beta chains originate from one sample sequenced in a study of blood T cell repertoires in COVID-19 (TCRdb year 2020). Library method: the immunoSEQ multiplex PCR assay. The immuneACCESS repertoire file appears here via TCRdb, limited to in-frame rearrangements. These files lack a portion of the clones; in checked studies, under half of the deficit traces to unresolved V genes, and the cause of the others is not known. The table for this sample lists 200,000 to 250,000 clones; 83% of them were counted only once. The leading ten clones occupy 4.5% to 5% of the sample. Material: PBMCs or T cells enriched from blood (not recorded which). Receptors were obtained from a woman in her forties or fifties who had been exposed to COVID-19.

The chain uses TRBV30 and TRBJ2-3, with D uncertain. V lost 1 base and J lost 5, with 4 bases in between. The CDR3 has 11 amino acids. The germline CDR1 and CDR2 sequences are GTSNPN and SVGIG (reference sequence). CDR3 amino acids: CAWSAVDTQYF. DNA of the CDR3: TGTGCCTGGAGTGCGGTAGATACGCAGTATTTT.

CDR3 sequence: CASSLDSQYGYTF. CDR3 bases: TGCGCCAGCAGCTTGGACAGCCAGTATGGCTACACCTTC. The V call is TRBV5-1, the J call TRBJ1-2; D ambiguous. The CDR3 spans 13 residues. The germline V and J ends were trimmed by 0 bases and 5 bases, with 8 bases remaining between them. CDR1 and CDR2 from the germline V gene are SGHRS and YFSETQ.

This chain uses TRBV4-2 with TRBJ2-7, with TRBD2 identical over 8 bases. This CDR3 comprises 16 residues. Germline V CDR1 and CDR2: LGHNA, YNFKEQ. After removal of 0 bases from V and 2 bases from J, the junction contained 6 bases not matched to a gene. CDR3 protein: CASSQDRSGGAYEQYF. In DNA, the CDR3 is TGTGCCAGCAGCCAAGACCGGAGCGGGGGAGCCTACGAGCAGTACTTC.

The V call is TRBV10-3, the J call TRBJ1-2; tentatively, D is TRBD1 (6 bases). The CDR3 runs to 14 residues. V gave up 6 bases and J gave up 5 bases, with 16 bases separating them. Germline CDR1 and CDR2: ENHRY and SYGVKD. CDR3 nucleotide sequence: TGTGCCATCAGCCCCACAGGGTGGAGATATGGCTACACCTTC. It yields the protein CAISPTGWRYGYTF.

The CDR3 protein is CASSLVPRGANVLTF. The CDR3 DNA reads as TGTGCCAGCAGCTTAGTTCCGAGGGGGGCCAACGTCCTGACTTTC. The chain employs TRBV7-9 and TRBJ2-6; D gene ambiguous. The CDR3 consists of 15 residues. Germline loops: CDR1 SEHNR, CDR2 FQNEAQ (reference sequence). Trimming left V 1 base short and J 4 bases short, with 8 bases between. Supplemented by reference TRBV7-9 and TRBJ2-6, the full variable domain reads DTGVSQNPRHKITKRGQNVTFRCDPISEHNRLYWYRQTLGQGPEFLTYFQNEAQLEKSRLLSDRFSAERPKGSFSTLEIQRTEQGDSAMYLCASSLVPRGANVLTFGAGSRLTVL.

CDR3: CASSEGGVSNQPQHF. Here the CDR3 DNA reads TGTGCCAGCAGTGAAGGCGGGGTCAGCAATCAGCCCCAGCATTTT. The chain recombines TRBV6-1 with TRBJ1-5; D remains unclear. The CDR3 length is 15 residues. V shed 1 base and J shed 1 base, with 8 bases lying between them. Per germline, CDR1 MNHNS and CDR2 SASEGT.

The V gene is TRBV25-1, the J gene TRBJ1-2, with D perhaps TRBD1 (5 bases). CDR1 and CDR2 (germline): MGHDK, SYGVNS. V dropped 4 bases and J dropped 7 bases, with 16 bases sitting between them. The CDR3 is 14 amino acids. CDR3 residues: CASSGTGGVGGYTF. The CDR3 region has the DNA TGTGCCAGCAGTGGAACCGGGGGTGTGGGTGGCTACACCTTC.

The rearrangement joins TRBV28 to TRBJ1-2, with a possible D match to TRBD1 (6 bases). Deletions cut 6 bases from V and 5 bases from J, with 19 bases between. The CDR3 contains 15 residues. The germline CDR1 and CDR2 sequences are MDHEN and SYDVKM. CDR3 sequence reads: CASSPQGRGRYGYTF. DNA of the CDR3: TGTGCCAGCAGCCCTCAGGGGAGAGGTCGGTATGGCTACACCTTC.

The gene calls are TRBV6-1 and TRBJ1-2; 10 bases agree with TRBD1. The germline CDR1 and CDR2 sequences are MNHNS and SASEGT. This CDR3 comprises 18 residues. V was pared by 3 bases and J by 8 bases, with 18 bases of the junction left unmatched. CDR3 nucleotides: TGTGCCAGCAGTGAGAACTCAGTCGGGACAGGGGCCACAGCGGGCTACACCTTC. It codes for CASSENSVGTGATAGYTF.

This clone turned up a few times. The chain's CDR3 is CASSPSRAPSRNSPLHF. In nucleotides, the CDR3 is TGCGCCAGCAGCCCCTCACGAGCTCCCTCTAGAAATTCACCCCTCCACTTT. V gene TRBV4-3 combines with J gene TRBJ1-6, with unresolved D. V lost 4 bases and J 7 bases, leaving 20 bases between the germline ends. CDR1 and CDR2 (germline): LGHNA, YSLEER. The length of the CDR3 is 17 residues.

The rearrangement links TRBV12-3 or TRBV12-4 to TRBJ2-2; tentatively, D is TRBD1 (5 bases). The V and J ends lost 6 bases and 7 bases respectively, with 9 bases between them. The CDR3 is 12 amino acids. The DNA for the CDR3 is TGTGCCAGCAGGGGGCAGAGCGGGGAGCTGTTTTTT. It yields the protein CASRGQSGELFF.

The chain couples TRBV7-2 to TRBJ2-1; 8 nucleotides match TRBD1. The V gene end was trimmed by 5 bases and the J gene end by 4 bases; junction bases not matched to a gene: 7. CDR1 and CDR2 from the germline V gene are SGHTA and FQGNSA. The CDR3 totals 15 residues. CDR3 sequence reads: CASSLTGGFYNEQFF. CDR3 in DNA: TGTGCCAGCAGCCTCACAGGGGGTTTTTACAATGAGCAGTTCTTC.

The rearrangement joins TRBV6-5 to TRBJ1-1; D perhaps matches TRBD1 (5 bases). Germline lookup yields CDR1 MNHEY and CDR2 SVGAGI. With 7 bases removed from V and 5 bases from J, the gap between germline ends came to 17 bases. CDR3 size: 14 residues. CDR3 protein: CASTPGPEGTEAFF. The CDR3 coding sequence is TGTGCCAGCACCCCGGGACCGGAGGGGACTGAAGCTTTCTTT.

The rearrangement links TRBV3-1 (or the pseudogene TRBV3-2) to TRBJ1-1, with TRBD1 identical over 7 bases. The length of the CDR3 is 14 residues. Germline V lookup: CDR1 LGHDT, CDR2 YNNKEL (reference sequence). Trimming removed 4 bases from V and 8 bases from J; junction bases left unmatched: 10. The CDR3 sequence is CASSLLASRGEAFF. The CDR3 nucleotides are TGTGCCAGCAGCCTCTTGGCAAGCAGGGGGGAAGCTTTCTTT.

This rearrangement joins TRBV15 to TRBJ2-2; D perhaps matches TRBD2 (8 bases). Germline lookup yields CDR1 LNHNV and CDR2 YYDKDF (reference sequence). The V end lost 2 bases, the J end lost 9 bases, and 16 bases lay between the germline ends. This CDR3 is built from 15 residues. In DNA form, the CDR3 reads TGTGCCACCAGCAGACCCTCGGGAGGGGGCCGGGAGCTGTTTTTT. Protein sequence: CATSRPSGGGRELFF.

The CDR3 DNA is TGTGCCAGCAGCGTAGATGCGTTCTATGGCTACACCTTC. This codes for CASSVDAFYGYTF. The chain has TRBV9 and TRBJ1-2, with no clear D. The CDR3 covers 13 residues. V was pared by 0 bases and J by 4 bases, with 7 bases between. CDR1 is SGDLS and CDR2 is YYNGEE in the germline V gene. Complete variable domain (other parts from reference TRBV9 and TRBJ1-2): DSGVTQTPKHLITATGQRVTLRCSPRSGDLSVYWYQQSLDQGLQFLIQYYNGEERAKGNILERFSAQQFPDLHSELNLSSLELGDSALYFCASSVDAFYGYTFGSGTRLTVV.

This clone came up once. The chain couples TRBV18 to TRBJ1-2; no clear D. Germline V gene lookup returns CDR1 KGHSH and CDR2 LQKENI. Trimming cost V 6 bases and J 5 bases, with 10 bases left between them. The CDR3 covers 12 residues. CDR3 amino acids: CASSPDGYGYTF. DNA of the CDR3: TGTGCCAGCTCCCCCGACGGGTATGGCTACACCTTC. Together with reference TRBV18 and TRBJ1-2, the CDR3 gives the full variable domain: NAGVMQNPRHLVRRRGQEARLRCSPMKGHSHVYWYRQLPEEGLKFMVYLQKENIIDESGMPKERFSAEFPKEGPSILRIQQVVRGDSAAYFCASSPDGYGYTFGSGTRLTVV.

The rearrangement joins TRBV5-1 to TRBJ1-1; D is unresolved. This CDR3 has 14 residues. V dropped 3 bases and J dropped 5 bases, with 14 bases sitting between them. Per germline, CDR1 SGHRS and CDR2 YFSETQ. CDR3 sequence reads: CASSWNEDGTEAFF. The CDR3 bases are TGCGCCAGCAGCTGGAATGAGGATGGGACTGAAGCTTTCTTT.

The gene calls are TRBV7-2 and TRBJ2-7; D uncertain. The CDR3 sequence is 17 residues long. V dropped 2 bases and J dropped 3 bases, with 20 bases sitting between them. In germline, CDR1 is SGHTA, CDR2 FQGNSA. In nucleotides, the CDR3 is TGTGCCAGCAGCTTACGTCGCACTGGGCCCTCCGACTACGAGCAGTACTTC. Its translation is CASSLRRTGPSDYEQYF.

The V gene is TRBV20-1, the J gene TRBJ2-1; no firm D call. V dropped 3 bases and J dropped 4 bases, with 7 bases sitting between them. The CDR3 contains 12 residues. The germline V gene has CDR1 DFQATT and CDR2 SNEGSKA (reference sequence). CDR3 in DNA: TGCAGTGCTAGTAGGCGGTACAATGAGCAGTTCTTC. Encoded protein: CSASRRYNEQFF.

V is TRBV4-3 and J is TRBJ1-1, with D perhaps matching TRBD1 (5 bases). Trimming took off 1 base at V and 8 bases at J, with 14 bases between the two ends. CDR1 and CDR2 from the germline V gene are LGHNA and YSLEER. The CDR3 extends over 14 amino acids. The CDR3 protein is CASSQGARAGEAFF. The CDR3 DNA reads as TGCGCCAGCAGCCAAGGGGCCAGGGCTGGGGAAGCTTTCTTT.

V is TRBV9 and J is TRBJ2-3; the match to TRBD1 covers 7 bases. Germline V gene lookup returns CDR1 SGDLS and CDR2 YYNGEE. J was trimmed by 1 base and V by 4 bases; bases with no gene match: 9. The CDR3 is 16 amino acids. Written as DNA, the CDR3 is TGTGCCAGCAGCCTGAAGGAAGGGGGCGGCACAGATACGCAGTATTTT. Its protein is CASSLKEGGGTDTQYF.